This T cell receptor beta chain was identified in a study of blood T cells in healthy people across ages. Study conclusions and caveats: Naive T cell percentage showed a strong correlation with TCR beta diversity.

Comments on this clonotype: Its specificity is unknown.

The CDR3 has 14 amino acids. The V gene end was trimmed by 6 bases and the J gene end by 7 bases; junction bases not matched to a gene: 6. The people who gave samples were healthy Caucasians from Russia, aged about 6 to 95. Isolation per sample recovered at least 6 million PBMCs. For the second PCR, which ran for about 6 to 12 cycles, a sample-barcoded 5' primer and a J-beta primer mix were used. Every sample gave at least 3 million paired-end reads containing CDR3. Each CDR3 protein gets one entry after TCRdb re-called the 5' RACE reads with MiXCR. The sample includes some 700,000 distinct CDR3 sequences, 20% to 25% of them seen just once.

V and J are TRBV12-3 or TRBV12-4 and TRBJ1-6; 7 bases match TRBD1. This sequence originates from a man in his 70s in good health. Sequencing input: blood. The CDR3, as DNA: TGTGCCAGCAGGGCACAGGGGTTGAATTCACCCCTCCACTTT. Its protein is CASRAQGLNSPLHF.